This entry describes one T cell receptor beta chain. Trimming took 1 base from V and 0 from J; bases not matched to a gene: 7. Germline V gives CDR1 SGHNT, CDR2 YYREEE (reference sequence). CDR3 length: 18 residues. Original analysis: For nucleated cells, counts were estimated from reference gene primer amplification. Sequencing was performed with immunoSEQ multiplex PCR; in TCRdb, only in-frame clones are kept and a portion is missing. The D gene and trimming were derived from the DNA, and the V and J assignments and clone size from that table. Counted here are some 250,000 clones, around 88% occurring once; the ten biggest clones make up approximately 6%. The data are from a study of blood T cell repertoires in COVID-19. As for the study in general: Acute and convalescent COVID-19 samples came from the United States, Italy and Spain. The analysed material was cDNA or gDNA that came from T cells, B-cell-depleted T cells, or PBMCs.

This clonotype was sampled from a man older than 75 with acute or convalescent COVID-19. The specimen sequenced was peripheral blood. The rearrangement links TRBV5-4 to TRBJ2-2, with TRBD2 identical over 9 bases. CDR3 region: CASSLPGLAPANTGELFF. CDR3 DNA sequence: TGTGCCAGCAGCTTGCCGGGACTAGCTCCCGCGAACACCGGGGAGCTGTTTTTT.